Shown below are 5 T cell receptor beta chains from a single sample sequenced in a study of T cell responses to AZD1222 COVID-19 vaccine. Produced via immunoSEQ multiplex PCR; TCRdb's table is partial and in-frame only. The sample carries about 83,000 clones, 85% to 95% recorded once. Specimen: peripheral blood, collected 28 days after the second AZD1222 dose. Receptors were obtained from an adult who received the AZD1222 COVID-19 vaccine.

The chain couples TRBV11-2 to TRBJ2-7; the D is unclear. V lost 0 bases and J 4 bases, leaving 7 bases between the germline ends. Germline lookup yields CDR1 SGHAT and CDR2 FQNNGV. The CDR3 is made up of 13 amino acids. CDR3 amino acids: CASSLELTYEQYF. CDR3 nucleotides: TGTGCCAGCAGCTTAGAGCTTACGTACGAGCAGTACTTC.

The V gene is TRBV19, the J gene TRBJ1-4, with no clear D. Germline values: CDR1 LNHDA, CDR2 SQIVND (reference sequence). The length of the CDR3 is 13 residues. The germline V and J ends were trimmed by 7 bases and 1 base, with 7 bases remaining between them. This chain's CDR3 is CASNRRTNEKLFF. The CDR3 DNA is TGTGCCAGTAATCGGAGAACTAATGAAAAACTGTTTTTT.

The J gene is TRBJ1-6, the V gene TRBV6-5; D is possibly TRBD1 (6 bases). Trimming shortened V by 6 bases and J by 14 bases, and 14 bases separated the two germline ends. There are 12 residues in the CDR3. Germline assignment: CDR1 MNHEY and CDR2 SVGAGI. CDR3 protein: CASRIQGGSLHF. CDR3 coding DNA: TGTGCCAGCAGGATACAGGGCGGGTCCCTCCACTTT.

This clone appeared a single time. The V and J genes are TRBV4-3 and TRBJ2-1; D remains ambiguous. Germline CDR1 reads LGHNA; CDR2 reads YSLEER. This CDR3 is built from 15 residues. The V gene lost 2 bases and the J gene lost 5 bases, with 13 bases spanning the gap. The CDR3 nucleotides are TGCGCCAGCAGCCAAAGCCTAGTGAAAGACAATGAGCAGTTCTTC. It specifies CASSQSLVKDNEQFF.

The chain combines TRBV6-2 or TRBV6-3 with TRBJ2-7, with D hard to call. Trimming removed 0 bases from V and 4 bases from J, with 7 bases in between. From germline, CDR1 is MNHEY and CDR2 SVGEGT. The CDR3 spans 13 residues. The CDR3 DNA reads as TGTGCCAGCAGTTACTCGGGCCTTTACGAGCAGTACTTC. This gives the protein CASSYSGLYEQYF.